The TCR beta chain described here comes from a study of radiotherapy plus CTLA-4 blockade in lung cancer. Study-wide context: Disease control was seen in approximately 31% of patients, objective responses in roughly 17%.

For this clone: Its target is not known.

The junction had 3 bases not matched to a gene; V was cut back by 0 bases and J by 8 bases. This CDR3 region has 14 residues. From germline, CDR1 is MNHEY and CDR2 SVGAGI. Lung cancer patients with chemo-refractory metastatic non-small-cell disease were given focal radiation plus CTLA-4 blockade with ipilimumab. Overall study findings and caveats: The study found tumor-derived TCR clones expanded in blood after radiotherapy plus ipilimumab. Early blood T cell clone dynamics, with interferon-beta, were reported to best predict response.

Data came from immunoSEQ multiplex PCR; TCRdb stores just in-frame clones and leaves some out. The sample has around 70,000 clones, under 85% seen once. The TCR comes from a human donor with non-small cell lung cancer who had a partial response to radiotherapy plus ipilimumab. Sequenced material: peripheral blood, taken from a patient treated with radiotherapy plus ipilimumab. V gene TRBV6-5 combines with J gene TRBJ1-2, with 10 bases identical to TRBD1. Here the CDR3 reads CASSYSGTGVGYTF. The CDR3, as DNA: TGTGCCAGCAGTTACTCGGGGACAGGGGTCGGCTACACCTTC.